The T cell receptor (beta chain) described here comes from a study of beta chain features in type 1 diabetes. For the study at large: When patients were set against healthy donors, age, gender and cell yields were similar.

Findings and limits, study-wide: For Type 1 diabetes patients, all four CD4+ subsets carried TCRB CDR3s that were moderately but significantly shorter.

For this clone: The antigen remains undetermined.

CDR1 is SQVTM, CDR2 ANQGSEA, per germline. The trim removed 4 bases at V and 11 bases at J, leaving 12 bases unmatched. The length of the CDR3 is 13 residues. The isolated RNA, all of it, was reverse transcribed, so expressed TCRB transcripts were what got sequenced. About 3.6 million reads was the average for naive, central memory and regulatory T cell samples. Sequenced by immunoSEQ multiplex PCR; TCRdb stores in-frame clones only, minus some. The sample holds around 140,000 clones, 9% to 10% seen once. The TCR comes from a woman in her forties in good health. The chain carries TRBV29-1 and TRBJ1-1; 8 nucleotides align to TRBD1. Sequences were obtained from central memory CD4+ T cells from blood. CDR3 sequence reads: CSVAGYGQGKAFF. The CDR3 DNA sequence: TGCAGCGTTGCGGGTTATGGACAGGGAAAGGCTTTCTTT.